This is a list of T cell receptor beta chains from one sample in a study of post-analysis software for immune sequencing data. MiXCR, run by TCRdb on the PCR reads, gives a single entry per CDR3 protein. The sample comprises 740,000 or so distinct CDR3 sequences, under 70% of which are singletons, and 4.6% rests with the top ten. The specimen sequenced was blood. The receptor source for this set is a girl aged 5-17 years with multiple sclerosis. Each CDR3 is given with its conserved first and last residue. D genes are given only for firm matches. Some rows have no size entry. The others give once, few or many, or a class for an expanded clone.

clone_size: few
d_call: TRBD2
v_call: TRBV4-1
j_call: TRBJ2-3
cdr3_aa: CASSQDPPGTSGGAGDTQYF
cdr3_nt: TGCGCCAGCAGCCAGGATCCTCCCGGGACTAGCGGGGGGGCCGGAGATACGCAGTATTTT

clone_size: .
d_call: TRBD2
v_call: TRBV6-4
j_call: TRBJ2-1
cdr3_aa: CASSDFVGTGGANEQFF
cdr3_nt: TGTGCCAGCAGTGACTTTGTCGGAACGGGGGGGGCTAATGAGCAGTTCTTC

clone_size: .
d_call: TRBD1
v_call: TRBV6-5
j_call: TRBJ2-7
cdr3_aa: CASSRGGTGVYEQYF
cdr3_nt: TGTGCCAGCAGTCGGGGAGGGACAGGGGTCTACGAGCAGTACTTC

clone_size: .
d_call: .
v_call: TRBV4-2
j_call: TRBJ2-7
cdr3_aa: CASSQDRGGGSYEQYF
cdr3_nt: TGTGCCAGCAGCCAAGATAGGGGTGGGGGTTCCTACGAGCAGTACTTC

clone_size: .
d_call: .
v_call: TRBV6-1
j_call: TRBJ1-1
cdr3_aa: CASTVLGNTEAFF
cdr3_nt: TGTGCCAGCACAGTCTTAGGAAACACTGAAGCTTTCTTT

clone_size: .
d_call: TRBD2
v_call: TRBV5-8
j_call: TRBJ2-1
cdr3_aa: CASSSHLASGEQFF
cdr3_nt: TGTGCCAGCAGCTCCCACTTGGCTAGCGGCGAGCAGTTCTTC

clone_size: once
d_call: .
v_call: TRBV24-1
j_call: TRBJ2-3
cdr3_aa: CATSGPGHLTQYF
cdr3_nt: TGTGCCACCAGTGGCCCGGGACACCTTACGCAGTATTTT

clone_size: few
d_call: .
v_call: TRBV29-1
j_call: TRBJ2-3
cdr3_aa: CSVAQRYTDTQYF
cdr3_nt: TGCAGCGTGGCTCAGCGGTACACAGATACGCAGTATTTT

clone_size: .
d_call: TRBD2
v_call: TRBV5-1
j_call: TRBJ2-5
cdr3_aa: CASSFSEVREQYF
cdr3_nt: TGCGCCAGCAGCTTCTCGGAGGTGCGGGAGCAGTACTTC

clone_size: .
d_call: .
v_call: TRBV6-6
j_call: TRBJ2-5
cdr3_aa: CASSYSQHQETQYF
cdr3_nt: TGTGCCAGCAGTTACAGCCAGCACCAAGAGACCCAGTACTTC

clone_size: few
d_call: TRBD1
v_call: TRBV20-1
j_call: TRBJ2-5
cdr3_aa: CSASRTTGLGTQYF
cdr3_nt: TGCAGTGCTAGCCGAACGACAGGGCTCGGGACCCAGTACTTC

clone_size: once
d_call: TRBD1
v_call: TRBV5-1
j_call: TRBJ2-7
cdr3_aa: CASSLRRGTGNEQYF
cdr3_nt: TGCGCCAGCAGCCTTAGACGCGGGACAGGGAACGAGCAGTACTTC

clone_size: .
d_call: .
v_call: TRBV12-3/TRBV12-4
j_call: TRBJ1-1
cdr3_aa: CASSLGVEAFF
cdr3_nt: TGTGCCAGCAGTTTGGGGGTTGAAGCTTTCTTT

clone_size: many
d_call: TRBD2
v_call: TRBV6-2/TRBV6-3
j_call: TRBJ2-7
cdr3_aa: CASSYRIAGPRYEQYF
cdr3_nt: TGTGCCAGCAGTTACCGAATAGCGGGGCCCCGATACGAGCAGTACTTC

clone_size: .
d_call: TRBD2
v_call: TRBV2
j_call: TRBJ2-7
cdr3_aa: CASSVTSGGALHEQYF
cdr3_nt: TGTGCCAGCAGTGTAACTAGCGGGGGGGCCCTCCACGAGCAGTACTTC

clone_size: .
d_call: TRBD2
v_call: TRBV5-8
j_call: TRBJ2-3
cdr3_aa: CASSGGLAGNTDTQYF
cdr3_nt: TGTGCCAGCAGCGGCGGACTAGCGGGGAACACAGATACGCAGTATTTT

clone_size: few
d_call: .
v_call: TRBV6-6
j_call: TRBJ2-3
cdr3_aa: CASSMRRSTDTQYF
cdr3_nt: TGTGCCAGCAGTATGCGGCGGAGCACAGATACGCAGTATTTT

clone_size: .
d_call: TRBD2
v_call: TRBV6-2/TRBV6-3
j_call: TRBJ2-1
cdr3_aa: CASRSLGLAGLYNEQFF
cdr3_nt: TGTGCCAGCAGAAGCCTAGGACTAGCGGGTCTCTACAATGAGCAGTTCTTC

clone_size: .
d_call: TRBD2
v_call: TRBV25-1
j_call: TRBJ2-1
cdr3_aa: CASSFTSRGETQFF
cdr3_nt: TGTGCCAGCAGTTTTACTAGCCGGGGGGAGACCCAGTTCTTC

clone_size: .
d_call: .
v_call: TRBV7-2
j_call: TRBJ2-7
cdr3_aa: CASSPYTDSAYEQYF
cdr3_nt: TGTGCCAGCAGCCCGTACACCGACTCCGCCTACGAGCAGTACTTC

clone_size: .
d_call: .
v_call: TRBV6-1
j_call: TRBJ2-7
cdr3_aa: CASSGWTYEQYF
cdr3_nt: TGTGCCAGCAGTGGGTGGACCTACGAGCAGTACTTC

clone_size: .
d_call: TRBD1
v_call: TRBV7-9
j_call: TRBJ2-7
cdr3_aa: CASSFGQGPPYEQYF
cdr3_nt: TGTGCCAGCAGCTTTGGACAGGGGCCCCCCTACGAGCAGTACTTC

clone_size: once
d_call: .
v_call: TRBV2
j_call: TRBJ2-7
cdr3_aa: CASSDRLGSEQYF
cdr3_nt: TGTGCCAGCAGTGACAGGTTAGGGTCCGAGCAGTACTTC

clone_size: .
d_call: TRBD2
v_call: TRBV20-1
j_call: TRBJ2-7
cdr3_aa: CSARVASGGAYFEQYF
cdr3_nt: TGCAGTGCTAGAGTGGCCAGCGGGGGGGCTTATTTCGAGCAGTACTTC

clone_size: .
d_call: .
v_call: TRBV18
j_call: TRBJ2-1
cdr3_aa: CASSPNSGNEQFF
cdr3_nt: TGTGCCAGCTCACCCAACTCGGGCAATGAGCAGTTCTTC

clone_size: .
d_call: .
v_call: TRBV3-1
j_call: TRBJ2-1
cdr3_aa: CASSQYQAGVTQFF
cdr3_nt: TGTGCCAGCAGCCAGTATCAGGCAGGGGTGACGCAGTTCTTC

clone_size: .
d_call: TRBD1
v_call: TRBV28
j_call: TRBJ2-5
cdr3_aa: CASTESTGGQEQYF
cdr3_nt: TGTGCCAGCACGGAGTCCACAGGGGGTCAGGAGCAGTACTTC

clone_size: few
d_call: TRBD1
v_call: TRBV11-2
j_call: TRBJ2-5
cdr3_aa: CASSLGQGKVRETQYF
cdr3_nt: TGTGCCAGCAGCTTGGGACAGGGAAAAGTTCGAGAGACCCAGTACTTC